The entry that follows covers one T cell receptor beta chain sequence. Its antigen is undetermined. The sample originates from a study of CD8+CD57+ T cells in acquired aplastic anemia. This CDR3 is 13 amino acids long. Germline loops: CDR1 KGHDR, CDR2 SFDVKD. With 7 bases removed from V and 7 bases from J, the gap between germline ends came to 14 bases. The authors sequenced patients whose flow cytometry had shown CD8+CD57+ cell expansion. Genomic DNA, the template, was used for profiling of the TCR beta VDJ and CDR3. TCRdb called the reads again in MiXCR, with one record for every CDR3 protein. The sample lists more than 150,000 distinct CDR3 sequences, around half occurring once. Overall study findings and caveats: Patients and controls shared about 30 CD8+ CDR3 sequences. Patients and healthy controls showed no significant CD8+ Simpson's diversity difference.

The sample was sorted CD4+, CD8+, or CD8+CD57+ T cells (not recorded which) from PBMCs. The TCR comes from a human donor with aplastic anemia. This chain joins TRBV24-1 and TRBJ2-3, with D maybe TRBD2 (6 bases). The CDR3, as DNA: TGTGCCACCAGCCCAGGCGGGGTTTATACGCAGTATTTT. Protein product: CATSPGGVYTQYF.